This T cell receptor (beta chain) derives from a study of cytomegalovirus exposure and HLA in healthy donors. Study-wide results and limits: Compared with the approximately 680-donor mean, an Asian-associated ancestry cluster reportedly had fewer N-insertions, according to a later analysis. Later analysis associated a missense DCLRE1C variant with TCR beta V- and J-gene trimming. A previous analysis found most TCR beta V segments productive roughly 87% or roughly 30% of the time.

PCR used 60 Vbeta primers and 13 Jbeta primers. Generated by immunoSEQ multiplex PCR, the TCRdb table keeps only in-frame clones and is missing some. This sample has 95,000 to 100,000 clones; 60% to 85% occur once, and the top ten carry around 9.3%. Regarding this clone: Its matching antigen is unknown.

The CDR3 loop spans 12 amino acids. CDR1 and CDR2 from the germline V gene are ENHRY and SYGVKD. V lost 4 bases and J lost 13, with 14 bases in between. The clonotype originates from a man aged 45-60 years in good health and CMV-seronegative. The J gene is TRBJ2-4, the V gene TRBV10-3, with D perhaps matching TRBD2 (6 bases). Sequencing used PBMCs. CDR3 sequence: CAISGRGLLQYF. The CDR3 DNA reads TGTGCCATCAGTGGGAGGGGACTTTTACAGTACTTC.